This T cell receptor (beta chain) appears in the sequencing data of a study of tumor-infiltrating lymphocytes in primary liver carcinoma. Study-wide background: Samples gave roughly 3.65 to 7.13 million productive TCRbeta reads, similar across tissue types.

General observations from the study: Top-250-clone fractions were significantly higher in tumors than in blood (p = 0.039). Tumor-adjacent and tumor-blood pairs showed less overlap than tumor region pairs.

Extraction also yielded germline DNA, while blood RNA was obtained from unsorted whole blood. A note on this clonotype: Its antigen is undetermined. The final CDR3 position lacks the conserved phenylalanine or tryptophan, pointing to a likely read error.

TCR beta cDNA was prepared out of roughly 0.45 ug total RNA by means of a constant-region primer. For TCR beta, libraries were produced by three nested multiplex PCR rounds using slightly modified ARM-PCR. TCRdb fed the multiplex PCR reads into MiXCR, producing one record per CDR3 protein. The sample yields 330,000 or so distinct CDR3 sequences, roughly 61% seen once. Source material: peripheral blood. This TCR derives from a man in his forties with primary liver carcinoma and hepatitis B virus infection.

This chain's CDR3 is CARSLDTGELFI. The CDR3 DNA follows: TGTGCCAGGAGCTTGGACACCGGGGAGCTGTTTATT. The chain employs TRBV11-3 and TRBJ2-2, with D uncertain. The CDR3 runs to 12 residues. CDR1 is SGHNT, CDR2 YENEEA, per germline.